One and the same sample provided the 10 T cell receptor beta chains below, sequenced in a study of cytomegalovirus exposure and HLA in healthy donors. The PCR used 60 Vbeta and 13 Jbeta primers. Data came from immunoSEQ multiplex PCR; TCRdb stores just in-frame clones and leaves some out. This sample has 100,000 to 150,000 clones, with more than 65% found just once. Sequencing used PBMCs. Receptors originate from a man between 18 and 29 years old in good health and CMV-seropositive.

The J gene is TRBJ1-4, the V gene TRBV6-5; 9 bases line up with TRBD1. Germline loops: CDR1 MNHEY, CDR2 SVGAGI. V shed 5 bases and J 5 bases; nucleotides not matched to a gene: 6. This CDR3 has 15 amino acids. CDR3 loop: CASSGTGGPNEKLFF. The CDR3 DNA is TGTGCCAGCAGTGGAACAGGGGGCCCCAATGAAAAACTGTTTTTT.

The gene calls are TRBV9 and TRBJ1-6, with TRBD1 matching 7 bases. V shed 2 bases, J shed 9 bases, and the junction held 5 bases outside the gene matches. Germline-derived CDR1 and CDR2 are SGDLS and YYNGEE. CDR3 length: 14 amino acids. DNA for the CDR3: TGTGCCAGCAGCGTGAGGGGGCTGAGTTCACCCCTCCACTTT. Protein: CASSVRGLSSPLHF.

A few counts support this clone. The chain employs TRBV4-3 and TRBJ2-3; D not certain. The germline gives CDR1 LGHNA, CDR2 YSLEER. V was pared by 1 base and J by 6 bases, with 14 bases between. The CDR3 sequence is 15 residues long. CDR3 nucleotides: TGCGCCAGCAGCCAAGGAGGAGAGAAGATCGATACGCAGTATTTT. Translation: CASSQGGEKIDTQYF.

The rearrangement links TRBV5-1 to TRBJ2-3, with 11 bases identical to TRBD2. Trimming at V came to 2 bases and at J to 6 bases, leaving 5 bases not matched to a gene. Looked up from germline, CDR1 is SGHRS and CDR2 is YFSETQ. The CDR3 loop spans 15 amino acids. The DNA of the CDR3 is TGCGCCAGCAGCTTACTAGCGGGAGTAGTGGATACGCAGTATTTT. Protein sequence: CASSLLAGVVDTQYF.

This clone was observed once. J is TRBJ2-7 and V is TRBV11-3; D might be TRBD1 (6 bases). Germline values: CDR1 SGHNT, CDR2 YENEEA. The CDR3 is 13 residues long. Deletions cut 2 bases from V and 6 bases from J, with 11 bases between. In nucleotides, the CDR3 is TGTGCCAGCAGCTTAAACAGGGATGGCGAGCAGTACTTC. It specifies CASSLNRDGEQYF.

This chain links TRBV6-1 with TRBJ1-3, with D tentatively TRBD1 (5 bases). V was shortened by 10 bases and J by 9 bases, with 10 bases between the two germline ends. CDR3 length equals 10 residues. Germline V gene data show CDR1 as MNHNS and CDR2 as SASEGT. The CDR3 sequence is CATFRGTIYF. CDR3 nucleotide sequence: TGTGCCACCTTTAGGGGCACCATATATTTT.

The J gene is TRBJ1-2, the V gene TRBV30, with D tentatively TRBD1 (6 bases). V lost 4 bases and J 9 bases, leaving 12 bases between the germline ends. CDR1 is GTSNPN, CDR2 SVGIG, per germline (reference sequence). The CDR3 is 11 residues long. CDR3 loop: CAWNRQASYTF. DNA of the CDR3: TGTGCCTGGAATCGACAGGCCAGCTACACCTTC.

The CDR3 loop reads CASSQSGGAANEQFF. As DNA, the CDR3 is TGTGCCAGCAGCCAGAGCGGGGGGGCCGCCAATGAGCAGTTCTTC. The chain has TRBV9 and TRBJ2-1; TRBD2 agrees at 10 bases. CDR3 size: 15 residues. Trimming removed 4 bases from V and 6 bases from J; junction bases left unmatched: 7. CDR1 and CDR2 (germline): SGDLS, YYNGEE.

The chain is built from TRBV10-2 and TRBJ1-5; D is unresolved. The V gene's germline CDR1 is WSHSY and CDR2 SAAADI. V dropped 2 bases and J dropped 6 bases, with 8 bases sitting between them. This CDR3 has 13 amino acids. CDR3 in DNA: TGCGCCAGCAGTGAGGGACGGGGTCAGCCCCAGCATTTT. This gives the protein CASSEGRGQPQHF.

The CDR3 loop is CASRRDRGTDTQYF. The CDR3 DNA sequence: TGTGCCAGCAGGAGAGACAGGGGCACAGATACGCAGTATTTT. J is TRBJ2-3 and V is TRBV6-1; the match to TRBD1 covers 7 bases. The CDR3 length is 14 residues. Germline CDR1 is MNHNS and CDR2 is SASEGT. V was pared by 6 bases and J by 1 base, with 4 bases of the junction left unmatched.